This T cell receptor beta chain is from a study of shared clonotypes between healthy human individuals. Method: immunoSEQ multiplex PCR; TCRdb's copy keeps in-frame clones and lacks some. This table holds around 2.5 million clones, approximately 93% found once. Looked up from germline, CDR1 is SEHNR and CDR2 is FQNEAQ (reference sequence). V dropped 8 bases and J dropped 6; count of bases not matched to a gene: 15. This CDR3 comprises 15 residues. V gene TRBV7-9 combines with J gene TRBJ2-5; TRBD2 matches at 7 bases. Sequenced material: naive CD4+ T cells from PBMCs. Indicated subset: CD45RA+ positively selected. This TCR was recovered from a man younger than 35 in good health. Some clones in this sample may be carry-over from other donors' samples. Here the CDR3 reads CASVPAGEVGKTQYF. Here the CDR3 DNA reads TGTGCCAGCGTTCCGGCGGGAGAAGTGGGAAAGACCCAGTACTTC.